This entry concerns a single TCR beta chain. Its antigen remains unidentified. The library attached unique molecular identifiers to individual cDNA molecules. Source study methods: Per sample, the median was around 96,000 TCRs, with values from about 24,000 to 680,000. TCRdb re-called the RACE reads through MiXCR, storing one row per CDR3 protein. The V and J calls were not made by the authors but by TCRdb's processing. The data show about 120,000 distinct CDR3 sequences, approximately 10% seen once. The CDR3 loop spans 14 amino acids. V shed 6 bases and J 5 bases; nucleotides not matched to a gene: 6. This specimen belongs to a study of human T cells and chemical hapten exposure. Study-wide results and limits: Having alopecia, donors may respond immunologically unlike healthy people.

Time point here: patch test 3, about 24 weeks after DPC sensitization. Treatment in this sample: therapeutic diphenylcyclopropenone sensitization with weekly scalp DPC. Drawing of blood took place ahead of applying each patch test. The source of this sequence is a woman in her fifties or sixties with alopecia areata. Some clones in this sample may be carry-over from other donors' samples. The material sequenced was whole blood, taken in connection with sensitization to the hapten diphenylcyclopropenone (DPC). This sequence joins TRBV12-3 or TRBV12-4 and TRBJ2-7, with 11 bases matching TRBD1. The CDR3 here is CASSPDRGHDEQYF. The DNA of the CDR3 is TGTGCCAGCAGCCCGGACAGGGGGCACGACGAGCAGTACTTC.